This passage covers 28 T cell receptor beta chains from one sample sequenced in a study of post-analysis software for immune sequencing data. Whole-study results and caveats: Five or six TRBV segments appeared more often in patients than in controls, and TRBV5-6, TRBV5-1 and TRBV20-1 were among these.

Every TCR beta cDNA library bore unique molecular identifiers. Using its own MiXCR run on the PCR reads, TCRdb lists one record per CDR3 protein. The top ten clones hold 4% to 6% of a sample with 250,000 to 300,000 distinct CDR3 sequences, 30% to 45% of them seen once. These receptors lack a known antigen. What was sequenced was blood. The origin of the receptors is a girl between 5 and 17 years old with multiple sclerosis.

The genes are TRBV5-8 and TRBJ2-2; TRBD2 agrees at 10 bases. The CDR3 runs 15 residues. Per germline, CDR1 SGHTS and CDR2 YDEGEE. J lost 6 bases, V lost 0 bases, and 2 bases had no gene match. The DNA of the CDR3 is TGTGCCAGCAGCTTGGCGCTAGCGGGAGCCGGGGAGCTGTTTTTT. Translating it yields CASSLALAGAGELFF.

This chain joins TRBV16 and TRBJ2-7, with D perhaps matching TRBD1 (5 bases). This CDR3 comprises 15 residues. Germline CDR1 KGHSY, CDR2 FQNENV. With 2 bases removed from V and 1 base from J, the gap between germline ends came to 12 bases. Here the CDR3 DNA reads TGTGCCAGCAGCCAAGGGGCAGGCCTTTCCTACGAGCAGTACTTC. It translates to CASSQGAGLSYEQYF.

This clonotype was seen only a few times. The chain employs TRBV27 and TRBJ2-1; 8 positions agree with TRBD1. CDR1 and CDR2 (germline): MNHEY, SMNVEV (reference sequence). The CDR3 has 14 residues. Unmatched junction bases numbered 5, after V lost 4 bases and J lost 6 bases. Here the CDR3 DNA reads TGTGCCAGCAGTTCCGGACAGGGCTCCAATGAGCAGTTCTTC. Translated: CASSSGQGSNEQFF.

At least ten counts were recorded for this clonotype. CDR3 sequence: CASPRGQKEDTQYF. CDR3 bases: TGTGCCAGCCCCCGAGGGCAAAAAGAAGATACGCAGTATTTT. The V gene is TRBV6-1, the J gene TRBJ2-3; D might be TRBD2 (5 bases). Germline V gene sequence: CDR1 MNHNS, CDR2 SASEGT. V dropped 8 bases and J dropped 5 bases, with 17 bases sitting between them. The CDR3 spans 14 residues.

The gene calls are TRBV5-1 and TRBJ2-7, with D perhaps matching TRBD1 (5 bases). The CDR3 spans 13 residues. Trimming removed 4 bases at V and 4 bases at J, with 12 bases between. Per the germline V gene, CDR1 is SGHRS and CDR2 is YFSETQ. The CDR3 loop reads CASSPEAGYEQYF. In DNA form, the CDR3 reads TGCGCCAGCAGCCCCGAGGCAGGGTACGAGCAGTACTTC. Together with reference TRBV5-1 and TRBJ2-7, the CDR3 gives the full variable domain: KAGVTQTPRYLIKTRGQQVTLSCSPISGHRSVSWYQQTPGQGLQFLFEYFSETQRNKGNFPGRFSGRQFSNSRSEMNVSTLELGDSALYLCASSPEAGYEQYFGPGTRLTVT.

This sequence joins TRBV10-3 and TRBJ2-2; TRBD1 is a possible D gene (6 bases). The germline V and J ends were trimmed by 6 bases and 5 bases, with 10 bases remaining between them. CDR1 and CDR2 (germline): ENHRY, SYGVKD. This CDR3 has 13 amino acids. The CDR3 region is CAISRGLTGELFF. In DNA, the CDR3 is TGTGCCATCAGCAGGGGCCTTACCGGGGAGCTGTTTTTT.

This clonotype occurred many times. CDR3 in amino acids: CSGLDTEAFF. CDR3 coding DNA: TGCAGCGGATTGGACACTGAAGCTTTCTTT. The gene calls are TRBV29-1 and TRBJ1-1, with D hard to call. V lost 7 bases and J lost 3, with 6 bases in between. Germline-derived CDR1 and CDR2 are SQVTM and ANQGSEA. This CDR3 is 10 amino acids long.

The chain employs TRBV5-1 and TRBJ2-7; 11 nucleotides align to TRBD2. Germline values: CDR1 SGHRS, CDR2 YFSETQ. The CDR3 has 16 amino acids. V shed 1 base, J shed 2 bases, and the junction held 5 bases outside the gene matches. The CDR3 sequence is CASSLSIAGGTYEQYF. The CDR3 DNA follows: TGCGCCAGCAGCTTGTCGATAGCGGGAGGGACCTACGAGCAGTACTTC.

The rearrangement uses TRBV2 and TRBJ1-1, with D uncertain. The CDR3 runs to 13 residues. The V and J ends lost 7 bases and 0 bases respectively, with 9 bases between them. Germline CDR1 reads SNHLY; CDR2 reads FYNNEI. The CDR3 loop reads CASKGPMNTEAFF. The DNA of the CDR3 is TGTGCCAGCAAAGGCCCCATGAACACTGAAGCTTTCTTT.

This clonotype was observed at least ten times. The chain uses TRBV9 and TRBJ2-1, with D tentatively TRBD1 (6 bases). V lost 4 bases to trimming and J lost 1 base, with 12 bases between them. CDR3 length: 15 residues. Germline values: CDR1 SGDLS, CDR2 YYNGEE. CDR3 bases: TGTGCCAGCAGCCCGCGGCAGGGGTCCTACAATGAGCAGTTCTTC. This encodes CASSPRQGSYNEQFF.

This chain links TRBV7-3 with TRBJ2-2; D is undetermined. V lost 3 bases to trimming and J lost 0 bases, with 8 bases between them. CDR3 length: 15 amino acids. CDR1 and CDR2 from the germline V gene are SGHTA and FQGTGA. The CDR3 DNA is TGTGCCAGCAGCTTCCCAGGCTCGAACACCGGGGAGCTGTTTTTT. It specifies CASSFPGSNTGELFF.

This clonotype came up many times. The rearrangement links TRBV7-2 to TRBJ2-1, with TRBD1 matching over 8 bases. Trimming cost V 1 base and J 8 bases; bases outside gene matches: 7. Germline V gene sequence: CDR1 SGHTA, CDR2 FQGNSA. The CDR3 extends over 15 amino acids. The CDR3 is CASSLGQGPLYEQFF. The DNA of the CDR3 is TGTGCCAGCAGCTTAGGACAGGGGCCCCTCTATGAGCAGTTCTTC.

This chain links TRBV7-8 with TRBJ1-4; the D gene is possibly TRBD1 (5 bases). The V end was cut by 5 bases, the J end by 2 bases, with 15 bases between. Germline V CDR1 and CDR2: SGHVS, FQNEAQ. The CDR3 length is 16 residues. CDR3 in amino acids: CASSPLRQTTNEKLFF. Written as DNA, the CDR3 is TGTGCCAGCAGCCCTTTGAGACAGACTACTAATGAAAAACTGTTTTTT.

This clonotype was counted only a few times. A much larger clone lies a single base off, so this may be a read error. CDR3 loop: CASRPGTESQEIQYF. The CDR3 region has the DNA TGTGCCAGCAGGCCCGGGACAGAGAGCCAAGAGATCCAGTACTTC. The gene calls are TRBV12-3 or TRBV12-4 and TRBJ2-5; 7 positions agree with TRBD1. The CDR3 length is 15 residues.

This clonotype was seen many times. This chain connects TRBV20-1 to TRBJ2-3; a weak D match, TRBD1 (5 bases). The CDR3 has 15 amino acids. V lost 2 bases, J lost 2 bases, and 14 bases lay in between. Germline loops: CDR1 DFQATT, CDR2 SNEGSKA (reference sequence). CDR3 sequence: CSARQKGENTDTQYF. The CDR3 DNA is TGCAGTGCTAGACAAAAAGGGGAAAACACAGATACGCAGTATTTT.

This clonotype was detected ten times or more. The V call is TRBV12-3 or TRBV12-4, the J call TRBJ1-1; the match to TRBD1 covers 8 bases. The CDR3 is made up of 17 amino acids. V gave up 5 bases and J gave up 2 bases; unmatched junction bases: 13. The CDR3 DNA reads TGTGCCAGCAGTCCCGGGGGGACAGGAGGTCGCAACACTGAAGCTTTCTTT. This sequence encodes CASSPGGTGGRNTEAFF.

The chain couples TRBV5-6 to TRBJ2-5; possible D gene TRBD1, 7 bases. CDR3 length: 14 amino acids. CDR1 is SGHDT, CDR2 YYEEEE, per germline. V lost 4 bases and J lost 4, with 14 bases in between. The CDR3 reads CASSRGTETETQYF. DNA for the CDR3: TGTGCCAGCAGCCGCGGGACAGAGACAGAGACCCAGTACTTC.

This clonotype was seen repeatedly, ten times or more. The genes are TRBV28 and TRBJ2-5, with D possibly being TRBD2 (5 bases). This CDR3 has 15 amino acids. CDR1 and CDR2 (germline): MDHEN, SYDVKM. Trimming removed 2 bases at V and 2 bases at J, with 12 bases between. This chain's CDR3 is CASSLPGNQQETQYF. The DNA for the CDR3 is TGTGCCAGCAGTTTACCCGGGAACCAACAAGAGACCCAGTACTTC.

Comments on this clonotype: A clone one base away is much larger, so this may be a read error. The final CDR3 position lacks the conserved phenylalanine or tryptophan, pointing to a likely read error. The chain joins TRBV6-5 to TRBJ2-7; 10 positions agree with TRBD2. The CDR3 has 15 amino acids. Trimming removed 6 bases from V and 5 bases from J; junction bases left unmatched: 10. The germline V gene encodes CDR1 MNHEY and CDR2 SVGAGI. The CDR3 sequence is CASSRLSGGANEQYC. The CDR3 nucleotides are TGTGCCAGCAGCCGATTAAGCGGGGGGGCGAACGAGCAGTACTGC.

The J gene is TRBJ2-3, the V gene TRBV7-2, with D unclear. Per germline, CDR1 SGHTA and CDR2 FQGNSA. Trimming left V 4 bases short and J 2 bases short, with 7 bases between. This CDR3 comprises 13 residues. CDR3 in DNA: TGTGCCAGCAGCTCAATCGTCACAGATACGCAGTATTTT. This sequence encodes CASSSIVTDTQYF.

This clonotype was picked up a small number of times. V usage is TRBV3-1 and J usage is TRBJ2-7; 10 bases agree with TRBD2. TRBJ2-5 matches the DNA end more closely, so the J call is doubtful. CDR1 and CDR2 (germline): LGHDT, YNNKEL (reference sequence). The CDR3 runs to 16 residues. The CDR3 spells CASSQAAGGPRETQYF. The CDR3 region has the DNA TGTGCCAGCAGCCAAGCAGCGGGAGGGCCTCGGGAGACCCAGTACTTC.

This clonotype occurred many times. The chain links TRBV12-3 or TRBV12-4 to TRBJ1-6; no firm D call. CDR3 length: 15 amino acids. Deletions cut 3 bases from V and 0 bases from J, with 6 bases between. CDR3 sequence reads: CASSFDHSYNSPLHF. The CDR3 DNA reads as TGTGCCAGCAGTTTTGACCACTCCTATAATTCACCCCTCCACTTT.

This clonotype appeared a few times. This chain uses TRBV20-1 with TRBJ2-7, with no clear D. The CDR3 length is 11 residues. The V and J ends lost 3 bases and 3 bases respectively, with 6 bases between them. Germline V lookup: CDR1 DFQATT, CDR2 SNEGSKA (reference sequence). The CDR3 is CSASPFYEQYF. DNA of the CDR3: TGCAGTGCTAGTCCCTTCTACGAGCAGTACTTC.

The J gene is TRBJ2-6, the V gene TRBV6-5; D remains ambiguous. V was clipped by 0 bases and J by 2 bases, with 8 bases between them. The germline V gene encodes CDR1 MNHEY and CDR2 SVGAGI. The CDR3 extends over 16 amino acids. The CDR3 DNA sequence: TGTGCCAGCAGTTACTCGGATGGGACTGGGGCCAACGTCCTGACTTTC. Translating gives CASSYSDGTGANVLTF.

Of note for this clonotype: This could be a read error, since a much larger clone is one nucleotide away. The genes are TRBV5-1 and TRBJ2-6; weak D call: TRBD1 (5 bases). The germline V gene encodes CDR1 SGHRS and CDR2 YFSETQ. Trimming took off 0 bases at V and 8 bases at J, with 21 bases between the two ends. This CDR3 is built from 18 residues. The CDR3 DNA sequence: TGCGCCAGCAGCTTGGTAGGGCAGGGTGTGGTTAGTACCAACGTCCTGACTTTC. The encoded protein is CASSLVGQGVVSTNVLTF.

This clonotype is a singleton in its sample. Here the CDR3 DNA reads TGTGCCAGCAGCCAAGTAGCGGGGGGTCGCAGAGATACGCAGTATTTT. Its translation: CASSQVAGGRRDTQYF. This chain links TRBV3-1 with TRBJ2-3; 10 nucleotides match TRBD2. Unmatched junction bases numbered 6, after V lost 1 base and J lost 5 bases. Germline lookup yields CDR1 LGHDT and CDR2 YNNKEL (reference sequence). The CDR3 length is 16 residues.

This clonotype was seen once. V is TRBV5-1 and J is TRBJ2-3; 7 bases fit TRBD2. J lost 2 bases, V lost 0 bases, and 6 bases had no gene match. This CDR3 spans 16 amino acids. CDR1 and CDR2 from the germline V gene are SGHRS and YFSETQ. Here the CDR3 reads CASSLDGGSITDTQYF. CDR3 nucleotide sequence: TGCGCCAGCAGCTTGGATGGCGGGAGTATCACAGATACGCAGTATTTT.

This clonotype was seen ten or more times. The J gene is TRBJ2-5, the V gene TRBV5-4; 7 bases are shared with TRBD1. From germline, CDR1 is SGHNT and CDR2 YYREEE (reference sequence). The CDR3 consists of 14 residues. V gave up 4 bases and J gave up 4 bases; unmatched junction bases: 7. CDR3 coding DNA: TGTGCCAGCAGCCCGAAGACAGGGTCAGAGACCCAGTACTTC. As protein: CASSPKTGSETQYF.